This note documents a single TCR beta chain sequence. The protocol was immunoSEQ multiplex PCR, while the TCRdb copy is restricted to in-frame clones and leaves out a portion. This table holds 150,000 to 200,000 clones, 90% to 95% found once. Trimming left V 8 bases short and J 11 bases short, with 13 bases between. This CDR3 region has 12 residues. This sample was included in a study of blood T cell repertoires in COVID-19. Background on the study: The United States, Italy and Spain supplied acute and convalescent COVID-19 samples. The cDNA or gDNA used as material had been derived from T cells, B-cell-depleted T cells, or PBMCs.

This chain joins TRBV12-3 or TRBV12-4 and TRBJ1-6; D not resolved. The sample comprised peripheral blood. The receptor was derived from a woman aged 45-60 years with acute or convalescent COVID-19. The CDR3 loop is CASSVHQTPLHF. The CDR3 DNA follows: TGTGCCAGCTCAGTCCATCAAACACCCCTCCACTTT.